This TCR beta chain was identified during a study of shared clonotypes between healthy human individuals. Study context: Researchers drew samples from a couple of women and three men aged 18 to 49.

About this clone itself: This CDR3 is also generated by other DNA sequences in the sample.

CD4+ cells underwent separation, giving CD45RA+ naive and CD45RA-negative memory subsets. Germline CDR1 reads SQVTM; CDR2 reads ANQGSEA. The CDR3 runs 12 residues. Trimming took off 1 base at V and 4 bases at J, with 7 bases between the two ends. Assay execution took place at the deep level. In the authors' methods: Sequence data from immunoSEQ were junction-only and lacked quality scores; consequently, filtering differed. The table came from immunoSEQ multiplex PCR; TCRdb's copy has only in-frame clones and leaves some out. The D gene and trimming were derived from the DNA, and the V and J assignments and clone size from that table. The sample lists approximately 1,500,000 clones, roughly 96% occurring once.

Specimen: naive CD4+ T cells sorted from blood. Sample subset: CD45RA+ positively selected. This sequence joins TRBV29-1 and TRBJ2-5, with D hard to call. The clonotype comes from a man younger than 40 in good health. This CDR3 reads CSVEGASETQYF. In nucleotides, the CDR3 is TGCAGCGTTGAAGGGGCCTCAGAGACCCAGTACTTC.